The 15 T cell receptor beta chains listed next were all sequenced from one sample in a study of blood T cells in healthy people across ages. PCR was performed a second time for about 7 to 11 cycles using a sample-barcoded 5' primer and a J-beta primer mix. TCRdb re-called the 5' RACE reads through MiXCR, storing one row per CDR3 protein. The sample consists of roughly 800,000 distinct CDR3 sequences, more than 25% of them appearing once. A further study also used this sample, focusing on T cells of mothers and their children.

Sequencing was performed on blood. The receptors stem from a boy aged 5-17 years in good health.

The V call is TRBV12-3 or TRBV12-4, the J call TRBJ2-7, with D maybe TRBD1 (6 bases). The CDR3 extends over 14 amino acids. V was trimmed by 5 bases and J by 0 bases, leaving 11 bases between them. CDR3 bases: TGTGCCAGCAGTACCCGACAGGACTCCTACGAGCAGTACTTC. It codes for CASSTRQDSYEQYF.

This sequence joins TRBV6-5 and TRBJ2-7; D gene uncertain. V lost 2 bases and J 0 bases, leaving 14 bases between the germline ends. This CDR3 has 16 amino acids. CDR1 is MNHEY and CDR2 is SVGAGI in the germline V gene. The CDR3 spells CASSYKTEHRSYEQYF. DNA of the CDR3: TGTGCCAGCAGTTACAAAACCGAACATCGCTCCTACGAGCAGTACTTC.

There are a few counts of this clonotype. The chain links TRBV27 to TRBJ1-3; D is perhaps TRBD1 (5 bases). Germline CDR1 MNHEY, CDR2 SMNVEV (reference sequence). This CDR3 comprises 16 residues. Trimming took off 5 bases at V and 0 bases at J, with 14 bases between the two ends. This chain's CDR3 is CASSPYPRGSGNTIYF. CDR3 coding DNA: TGTGCCAGCAGTCCTTACCCAAGGGGCTCTGGAAACACCATATATTTT.

This clonotype has more than one count but fewer than ten. The V call is TRBV6-5, the J call TRBJ1-6; D call uncertain. Germline V gene data show CDR1 as MNHEY and CDR2 as SVGAGI. This CDR3 contains 13 residues. V was pared by 4 bases and J by 8 bases, with 9 bases between. DNA of the CDR3: TGTGCCAGCAGTTGGTCGAGGGATTCACCCCTCCACTTT. Its protein is CASSWSRDSPLHF.

This clonotype was seen only a few times. The V and J genes are TRBV12-3 or TRBV12-4 and TRBJ1-2; D is ambiguous. The V and J ends lost 7 bases and 6 bases respectively, with 18 bases between them. The CDR3 is 14 amino acids. CDR3 loop: CASTRTGVGNGYTF. CDR3 sequence (DNA): TGTGCCAGCACCAGAACCGGGGTAGGAAATGGCTACACCTTC.

This clonotype showed up just a few times. The chain carries TRBV27 and TRBJ2-2, with D perhaps matching TRBD2 (5 bases). CDR3 length equals 16 residues. CDR1 and CDR2 from the germline V gene are MNHEY and SMNVEV (reference sequence). Between the trimmed V and J ends, which lost 2 bases and 4 bases, there was a span of 14 bases. CDR3 sequence: CASSLGSGIFTGELFF. In DNA form, the CDR3 reads TGTGCCAGCAGTTTAGGGTCGGGGATTTTCACCGGGGAGCTGTTTTTT.

This clonotype was counted a few times. This chain uses TRBV12-5 with TRBJ1-1; possibly TRBD1 for D (6 bases). Germline loops: CDR1 LGHNT, CDR2 FRNRAP. V lost 11 bases to trimming and J lost 3 bases, with 22 bases between them. This CDR3 is built from 15 residues. The CDR3 nucleotides read TGTGCTCCCAACGGGGGCAAAAAGATCGACACTGAAGCTTTCTTT. Its translation is CAPNGGKKIDTEAFF.

This clonotype was seen only a few times. The chain couples TRBV7-9 to TRBJ2-5; 8 bases agree with TRBD1. The germline CDR1 and CDR2 sequences are SEHNR and FQNEAQ (reference sequence). J gave up 4 bases and V 2 bases, and 3 bases lay outside the gene matches. This CDR3 has 14 amino acids. The CDR3: CASSLSRGPETQYF. CDR3 nucleotides: TGTGCCAGCAGCTTAAGCAGGGGGCCAGAGACCCAGTACTTC.

V usage is TRBV20-1 and J usage is TRBJ1-5; the D gene is possibly TRBD1 (5 bases). CDR1 DFQATT and CDR2 SNEGSKA come from the germline V gene (reference sequence). The V end was cut by 4 bases, the J end by 0 bases, with 10 bases between. The CDR3 covers 14 residues. In nucleotides, the CDR3 is TGCAGTGCTACGGACACATTTAGCAATCAGCCCCAGCATTTT. Its translation is CSATDTFSNQPQHF.

This clonotype was seen a few times. The chain links TRBV9 to TRBJ2-5; TRBD1 is a possible D gene (6 bases). TRBJ2-1 explains the end of the DNA better; the J call may be wrong. The CDR3 spans 12 residues. Germline CDR1 reads SGDLS; CDR2 reads YYNGEE. CDR3 loop: CASSYIQGEQFF. The CDR3 nucleotides are TGTGCCAGCAGCTATATACAGGGTGAGCAGTTCTTC.

This chain uses TRBV2 with TRBJ1-4; D uncertain. CDR3 length: 11 residues. Deletions cut 3 bases from V and 14 bases from J, with 10 bases between. Germline V gives CDR1 SNHLY, CDR2 FYNNEI. The DNA of the CDR3 is TGTGCCAGCAGTGACAGCCCGCGGCTGTTTTTT. It codes for CASSDSPRLFF.

This clonotype was seen a handful of times. This CDR3 reads CASSLRGTGRTDTQYF. The CDR3 DNA sequence: TGTGCCAGCAGTCTCCGCGGGACAGGGAGGACAGATACGCAGTATTTT. The chain couples TRBV28 to TRBJ2-3; 9 bases align to TRBD1. The ends lost 5 bases at V and 3 bases at J; junction bases unmatched: 9. Germline loops: CDR1 MDHEN, CDR2 SYDVKM. The CDR3 length is 16 residues.

The chain recombines TRBV20-1 with TRBJ2-5, with D possibly being TRBD2 (7 bases). This CDR3 has 14 amino acids. CDR1 and CDR2 (germline): DFQATT, SNEGSKA (reference sequence). Trimming left V 7 bases short and J 4 bases short, with 19 bases between. The CDR3 region is CSGSRGVRGETQYF. The CDR3 DNA follows: TGCAGTGGGAGCCGGGGGGTCAGGGGAGAGACCCAGTACTTC.

This clonotype was seen a handful of times. The chain combines TRBV3-1 with TRBJ2-7; the match to TRBD2 covers 9 bases. Germline V lookup: CDR1 LGHDT, CDR2 YNNKEL (reference sequence). The CDR3 has 16 residues. V trimming: 1 base; J trimming: 5 bases; junction bases outside the gene matches: 9. In nucleotides, the CDR3 is TGTGCCAGCAGCCAAGGGGTAGCGGGGGCCCCTGACGAGCAGTACTTC. This codes for CASSQGVAGAPDEQYF.

A note on this clonotype: Possible read error: a much larger clone is one base away. This sequence joins TRBV28 and TRBJ2-5; 13 bases line up with TRBD2. The CDR3 consists of 18 residues. CDR1 is MDHEN and CDR2 is SYDVKM in the germline V gene. V trimming: 7 bases; J trimming: 0 bases; junction bases outside the gene matches: 11. This CDR3 is CASKGLAGRNEYQETQYF. For the CDR3, the DNA is TGTGCCAGCAAGGGACTAGCGGGAAGAAATGAGTACCAAGAGACCCAGTACTTC.